The 27 T cell receptor beta chains in this list originate from one sample, sequenced in a study of regulatory T cells in long-lasting Graves disease. Time point given: newly diagnosed GD, antithyroid drugs for less than 3 months. Preparation of the TCR library used RNA extracted from PBMCs. Construction of TCR beta libraries relied on iRepertoire HTBI primers and on Arm-PCR targeting CDR3 regions. MiXCR, run by TCRdb on the multiplex PCR reads, gives a single entry per CDR3 protein. The data show 600,000 to 650,000 distinct CDR3 sequences, with less than 20% seen just once and approximately 18% held by the top ten. This sample also appeared in a second study, on T cells in Graves' hyperthyroidism and ophthalmopathy.

This specimen consisted of peripheral blood mononuclear cells (PBMCs), obtained at new diagnosis, from a patient treated with antithyroid drugs. The source of these receptors is a woman in her twenties or thirties with Graves disease.

The rearrangement joins TRBV28 to TRBJ2-7, with D unresolved. Germline CDR1 and CDR2: MDHEN and SYDVKM. Deletions cut 7 bases from V and 3 bases from J, with 16 bases between. The CDR3 is made up of 14 amino acids. The CDR3 sequence is CASTRDADRYEQYF. The CDR3 DNA follows: TGTGCCAGCACCCGAGACGCGGACCGCTACGAGCAGTACTTC.

V gene TRBV6-1 combines with J gene TRBJ1-2; the D gene is possibly TRBD1 (5 bases). V dropped 7 bases and J dropped 5 bases, with 17 bases sitting between them. The CDR3 totals 14 residues. Germline CDR1 and CDR2: MNHNS and SASEGT. The CDR3 spells CASTDTERPYGYTF. CDR3 coding DNA: TGTGCCAGCACGGACACGGAGCGACCTTATGGCTACACCTTC.

This clonotype was counted ten times or more. This rearrangement joins TRBV5-1 to TRBJ2-3; 10 positions match TRBD2. With V trimmed by 1 base and J by 3 bases, 11 bases remained unmatched. Germline V gene lookup returns CDR1 SGHRS and CDR2 YFSETQ. This CDR3 contains 18 residues. DNA for the CDR3: TGCGCCAGCAGCTTGTGGACTAGCGGACCGGTCGATACAGATACGCAGTATTTT. This translates into CASSLWTSGPVDTDTQYF.

This rearrangement joins TRBV5-1 to TRBJ2-7; perhaps D is TRBD1 or TRBD2 (5 bases each). Deletions cut 0 bases from V and 7 bases from J, with 17 bases between. Germline CDR1 reads SGHRS; CDR2 reads YFSETQ. The CDR3 is 15 amino acids. Here the CDR3 reads CASSLARGRVAEQYF. The DNA of the CDR3 is TGCGCCAGCAGCTTGGCGAGGGGTAGAGTGGCGGAGCAGTACTTC.

This clonotype was counted ten times or more. The genes are TRBV28 and TRBJ2-1, with 10 bases identical to TRBD2. CDR1 is MDHEN, CDR2 SYDVKM, per germline. This CDR3 is built from 13 residues. The junction had 4 bases not matched to a gene; V was cut back by 10 bases and J by 4 bases. CDR3 residues: CATRLAGYNEQFF. The CDR3 nucleotides are TGTGCCACCAGACTAGCGGGTTACAATGAGCAGTTCTTC.

The chain carries TRBV7-2 and TRBJ2-3; TRBD2 matches at 10 bases. Looked up from germline, CDR1 is SGHTA and CDR2 is FQGNSA. The CDR3 contains 16 residues. J gave up 4 bases and V 5 bases, and 9 bases lay outside the gene matches. This CDR3 is CASSIQAGGPADTQYF. The CDR3 nucleotides read TGTGCCAGCAGCATCCAAGCGGGAGGGCCGGCAGATACGCAGTATTTT.

The chain couples TRBV6-1 to TRBJ1-2; the match to TRBD1 covers 10 bases. Per the germline V gene, CDR1 is MNHNS and CDR2 is SASEGT. This CDR3 comprises 15 residues. Trimming took 6 bases from V and 1 from J; bases not matched to a gene: 5. CDR3 protein: CASRVGQGVNYGYTF. CDR3 in DNA: TGTGCCAGCAGGGTCGGACAGGGGGTTAACTATGGCTACACCTTC.

This clonotype was observed at least ten times. The V gene is TRBV28, the J gene TRBJ2-3; D not certain. The germline V gene has CDR1 MDHEN and CDR2 SYDVKM. This CDR3 region has 13 residues. V lost 6 bases and J lost 3, with 10 bases in between. The CDR3 reads CASRVVATDTQYF. CDR3 DNA: TGTGCCAGCAGGGTTGTAGCAACAGATACGCAGTATTTT.

This clonotype was observed a handful of times. One end of the junction does not line up with germline, which may come from a read error. V and J are TRBV30 and TRBJ2-3; D may be TRBD1 (6 bases). Germline CDR1 and CDR2: GTSNPN and SVGIG (reference sequence). This CDR3 comprises 12 residues. CDR3: CAWSVQGTHMGF. The CDR3 bases are TGTGCCTGGAGTGTACAGGGAACTCACATGGGCTTT.

The sample holds one count of this clonotype. The chain uses TRBV18 and TRBJ2-1; unclear D gene. Trimming left V 3 bases short and J 10 bases short, with 13 bases between. The CDR3 has 13 amino acids. Per germline, CDR1 KGHSH and CDR2 LQKENI. CDR3 sequence reads: CASSPRKEDEQFF. The DNA for the CDR3 is TGTGCCAGCTCACCTCGCAAGGAAGACGAGCAGTTCTTC.

In its sample, this clonotype was seen a few times. The V and J genes are TRBV28 and TRBJ2-1; a possible D gene is TRBD2 (6 bases). Trimming stripped 3 bases from V and 3 bases from J, with 15 bases between. The CDR3 is 16 residues long. Germline V gene data show CDR1 as MDHEN and CDR2 as SYDVKM. The CDR3 region is CASSFFGRGNYNEQFF. The CDR3 DNA reads TGTGCCAGCAGTTTTTTTGGGCGGGGAAACTACAATGAGCAGTTCTTC.

There are a few counts of this clonotype. It may be a read error: a sequence one base away is much more abundant. The chain joins TRBV11-2 to TRBJ2-1, with D possibly being TRBD2 (5 bases). The germline V and J ends were trimmed by 5 bases and 4 bases, with 15 bases remaining between them. The CDR3 consists of 15 residues. CDR1 and CDR2 (germline): SGHAT, FQNNGV. CDR3 loop: CASSRLRDGYNEQFF. Written as DNA, the CDR3 is TGTGCCAGCAGCCGCCTCCGGGATGGGTACAATGAGCAGTTCTTC.

This clonotype was counted many times. The chain links TRBV19 to TRBJ1-1; TRBD1 aligns across 7 bases. Germline CDR1 LNHDA, CDR2 SQIVND (reference sequence). Trimming took 3 bases from V and 0 from J; bases not matched to a gene: 1. This CDR3 has 14 residues. CDR3 nucleotide sequence: TGTGCCAGTAGTATTCAGGGGGTGAACACTGAAGCTTTCTTT. This translates into CASSIQGVNTEAFF.

This clonotype was detected many times. The rearrangement uses TRBV6-2 or TRBV6-3 and TRBJ1-5, with unresolved D. V lost 0 bases, J lost 4 bases, and 16 bases lay in between. Germline V gene lookup returns CDR1 MNHEY and CDR2 SVGEGT. This CDR3 is built from 17 residues. The CDR3 bases are TGTGCCAGCAGTTACTCGATAGCGGCAACCGGGAATCAGCCCCAGCATTTT. This encodes CASSYSIAATGNQPQHF.

This chain uses TRBV27 with TRBJ2-4, with D possibly being TRBD2 (7 bases). The V gene's germline CDR1 is MNHEY and CDR2 SMNVEV (reference sequence). Trimming left V 6 bases short and J 1 base short, with 25 bases between. The CDR3 spans 19 residues. For the CDR3, the DNA is TGTGCCAGCAGCTTCCAGGGGCGGGGGCCTTTGGGGGCCAAAAACATTCAGTACTTC. This translates into CASSFQGRGPLGAKNIQYF.

The gene calls are TRBV5-8 and TRBJ1-5; D ambiguous. The CDR3 consists of 17 residues. Per germline, CDR1 SGHTS and CDR2 YDEGEE. The V gene lost 1 base and the J gene lost 1 base, with 15 bases spanning the gap. CDR3 loop: CASSLYSVVMSNQPQHF. The CDR3 DNA reads as TGTGCCAGCAGCTTGTATAGTGTGGTTATGAGCAATCAGCCCCAGCATTTT.

This clonotype was recorded at least ten times. The chain carries TRBV12-3 or TRBV12-4 and TRBJ2-1; the D gene is possibly TRBD2 (5 bases). The V gene lost 5 bases and the J gene lost 7 bases, with 27 bases spanning the gap. This CDR3 region has 18 residues. This CDR3 is CASSQPFERLLSGNEQFF. In DNA form, the CDR3 reads TGTGCCAGCAGTCAGCCTTTTGAGCGGCTACTGTCGGGAAATGAGCAGTTCTTC.

The J gene is TRBJ1-2, the V gene TRBV6-1; D gene uncertain. Germline V gives CDR1 MNHNS, CDR2 SASEGT. The ends were cut back, 1 base at V and 5 bases at J, with 8 bases in the middle. This CDR3 region has 13 residues. In DNA form, the CDR3 reads TGTGCCAGCAGTGAAGGTCGTAAGTATGGCTACACCTTC. Residues: CASSEGRKYGYTF.

This clonotype has ten or more counts. The rearrangement links TRBV7-2 to TRBJ2-3, with D perhaps TRBD2 (6 bases). Trimming cost V 1 base and J 6 bases, with 17 bases left between them. Germline lookup yields CDR1 SGHTA and CDR2 FQGNSA. This CDR3 is 16 amino acids long. The CDR3 protein is CASSLVWSGSADTQYF. The CDR3 DNA sequence: TGTGCCAGCAGCTTAGTTTGGAGCGGGTCGGCGGATACGCAGTATTTT. Combining the CDR3 with reference TRBV7-2 and TRBJ2-3 gives the whole variable domain GAGVSQSPSNKVTEKGKDVELRCDPISGHTALYWYRQSLGQGLEFLIYFQGNSAPDKSGLPSDRFSAERTGGSVSTLTIQRTQQEDSAVYLCASSLVWSGSADTQYFGPGTRLTVL.

The rearrangement uses TRBV12-3 or TRBV12-4 and TRBJ1-5, with D unclear. CDR3 length: 13 amino acids. V gave up 8 bases and J gave up 0 bases, with 8 bases separating them. CDR3 DNA: TGTGCCAGCGGACTACTTAGCAATCAGCCCCAGCATTTT. It encodes CASGLLSNQPQHF.

V usage is TRBV7-9 and J usage is TRBJ1-2, with TRBD1 as a possible D gene (6 bases). Germline V lookup: CDR1 SEHNR, CDR2 FQNEAQ (reference sequence). V lost 5 bases and J 2 bases, leaving 15 bases between the germline ends. The CDR3 contains 15 residues. The CDR3 region has the DNA TGTGCCAGCAGCGATCGGACAGAGCCCAACTATGGCTACACCTTC. Encoded protein: CASSDRTEPNYGYTF. Based on the CDR3 plus reference TRBV7-9 and TRBJ1-2, the full variable domain is DTGVSQNPRHKITKRGQNVTFRCDPISEHNRLYWYRQTLGQGPEFLTYFQNEAQLEKSRLLSDRFSAERPKGSFSTLEIQRTEQGDSAMYLCASSDRTEPNYGYTFGSGTRLTVV.

This clonotype was found a few times. The gene calls are TRBV6-2 or TRBV6-3 and TRBJ2-1, with D unresolved. The CDR3 consists of 14 residues. Germline-derived CDR1 and CDR2 are MNHEY and SVGEGT. Trimming pared 9 bases from V and 0 bases from J, leaving 12 bases between. This chain's CDR3 is CASHVWGSYNEQFF. CDR3 sequence (DNA): TGTGCCAGTCATGTGTGGGGCTCCTACAATGAGCAGTTCTTC.

The chain carries TRBV20-1 and TRBJ1-1, with D uncertain. Looked up from germline, CDR1 is DFQATT and CDR2 is SNEGSKA (reference sequence). CDR3 size: 13 residues. Trimming left V 0 bases short and J 1 base short, with 6 bases between. The DNA for the CDR3 is TGCAGTGCTAGAGATCTCGGGAACACTGAAGCTTTCTTT. Translation: CSARDLGNTEAFF.

This clonotype was seen many times. The chain uses TRBV6-1 and TRBJ1-1, with 10 bases lining up with TRBD1. The CDR3 extends over 15 amino acids. Trimming took 8 bases from V and 4 from J; bases not matched to a gene: 10. Germline CDR1 and CDR2: MNHNS and SASEGT. This CDR3 is CASAKLGQGSTEAFF. In DNA, the CDR3 is TGTGCCAGCGCGAAATTGGGACAGGGGAGCACTGAAGCTTTCTTT.

With regard to this clonotype: A read error may be the cause here, since a much bigger clone is one base away. The chain uses TRBV6-9 and TRBJ2-3; a possible D gene is TRBD2 (5 bases). The CDR3 contains 14 residues. CDR1 and CDR2 from the germline V gene are MNHGY and SVAAGI. V dropped 0 bases and J dropped 4 bases, with 8 bases sitting between them. CDR3 loop: CASSYSVRADTQYF. Written as DNA, the CDR3 is TGTGCCAGCAGTTATTCGGTGAGGGCAGATACGCAGTATTTT.

This clonotype was seen once. The rearrangement links TRBV5-6 to TRBJ2-1, with TRBD2 matching 9 bases. With 0 bases clipped from V and 4 bases from J, the junction kept 14 bases outside the gene matches. Germline CDR1 reads SGHDT; CDR2 reads YYEEEE. There are 19 residues in the CDR3. CDR3 residues: CASSLALVASGTQYNEQFF. The CDR3 bases are TGTGCCAGCAGCTTGGCATTAGTAGCTAGCGGGACCCAATACAATGAGCAGTTCTTC.

This clonotype was recorded many times. The chain has TRBV5-5 and TRBJ2-5, with a possible D match to TRBD2 (6 bases). Germline V gene lookup returns CDR1 SGHKS and CDR2 YYEKEE (reference sequence). The CDR3 covers 15 residues. V was trimmed by 2 bases and J by 5 bases, leaving 16 bases between them. The CDR3 DNA reads TGTGCCAGCAGCTTTCCCCTGGGAGGTCTGGAGACCCAGTACTTC. Protein: CASSFPLGGLETQYF. Full variable domain (rest looked up from reference TRBV5-5 and TRBJ2-5): DAGVTQSPTHLIKTRGQQVTLRCSPISGHKSVSWYQQVLGQGPQFIFQYYEKEERGRGNFPDRFSARQFPNYSSELNVNALLLGDSALYLCASSFPLGGLETQYFGPGTRLLVL.